This TCR beta chain emerged from a study of blood T cell repertoires in COVID-19. The wider study: Material from acute and convalescent COVID-19 was sourced from the United States, Italy and Spain. Nucleic acid was either cDNA or gDNA, and it came from T cells, B-cell-depleted T cells, or PBMCs.

Under the authors' procedure: Reference gene primer amplification gave estimated nucleated cell counts. The method was immunoSEQ multiplex PCR; TCRdb's version includes in-frame clones alone and lacks a portion of them. That table is the source of V, J and clone size, and D and trimming were worked out from the DNA. The table has about 26,000 clones, nearly 90% seen once. Germline CDR1 reads SGHTA; CDR2 reads FQGNSA. The ends lost 3 bases at V and 4 bases at J; junction bases unmatched: 3. The CDR3 is 14 amino acids. In its sample, this clone was seen once. The clonotype was recovered from a woman aged 60 to 75 with active COVID-19. The genes are TRBV7-2 and TRBJ2-3, with 8 bases identical to TRBD1. The sequenced sample was peripheral blood. The DNA for the CDR3 is TGTGCCAGCAGCTTCGACAGGGGACCAGATACGCAGTATTTT. It is translated as CASSFDRGPDTQYF.